The next 3 T cell receptor beta chains were all read from a single sample in a study of blood T cells in healthy people across ages. Through a sample-barcoded 5' primer and a J-beta primer mix, a second PCR was run for about 7 to 12 cycles. TCRdb independently ran MiXCR on the 5' RACE reads; one entry per CDR3 protein. The sample has about 1.4 million distinct CDR3 sequences; 59% are singletons. The source material was blood. The source is a man aged 18 to 30 in good health.

The chain couples TRBV6-1 to TRBJ1-5, with 7 bases identical to TRBD1. The CDR3 contains 14 residues. V shed 5 bases and J 5 bases; nucleotides not matched to a gene: 6. Germline-derived CDR1 and CDR2 are MNHNS and SASEGT. The CDR3 spells CASSIQGRDQPQHF. As DNA, the CDR3 is TGTGCCAGCAGTATACAGGGGAGGGATCAGCCCCAGCATTTT.

The chain employs TRBV27 and TRBJ1-6, with 7 bases that match TRBD1. The length of the CDR3 is 17 residues. V shed 6 bases, J shed 7 bases, and the junction held 15 bases outside the gene matches. CDR1 is MNHEY and CDR2 is SMNVEV in the germline V gene (reference sequence). CDR3 protein: CASRDQFRGLRNSPLHF. Here the CDR3 DNA reads TGTGCCAGCAGGGACCAGTTTAGGGGGCTCCGGAATTCACCCCTCCACTTT.

The rearrangement links TRBV24-1 to TRBJ2-1; possibly TRBD1 or TRBD2 for D (5 bases each). V dropped 2 bases and J dropped 5 bases, with 12 bases sitting between them. Germline CDR1 KGHDR, CDR2 SFDVKD. This CDR3 region has 15 residues. CDR3 nucleotide sequence: TGTGCCACCAGTGATTGGGGGTCGGGCAACAATGAGCAGTTCTTC. Translating gives CATSDWGSGNNEQFF.